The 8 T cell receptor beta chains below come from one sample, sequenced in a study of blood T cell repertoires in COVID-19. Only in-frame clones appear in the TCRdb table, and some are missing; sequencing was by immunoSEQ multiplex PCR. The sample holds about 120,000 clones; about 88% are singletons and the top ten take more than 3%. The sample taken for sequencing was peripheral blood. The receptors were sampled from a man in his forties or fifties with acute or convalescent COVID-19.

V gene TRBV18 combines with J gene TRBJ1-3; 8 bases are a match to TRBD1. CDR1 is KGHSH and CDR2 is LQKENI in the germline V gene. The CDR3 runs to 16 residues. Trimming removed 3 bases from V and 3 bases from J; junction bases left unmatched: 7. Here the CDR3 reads CASSPVPGGDGNTIYF. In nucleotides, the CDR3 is TGTGCCAGCTCACCGGTACCAGGGGGCGATGGAAACACCATATATTTT.

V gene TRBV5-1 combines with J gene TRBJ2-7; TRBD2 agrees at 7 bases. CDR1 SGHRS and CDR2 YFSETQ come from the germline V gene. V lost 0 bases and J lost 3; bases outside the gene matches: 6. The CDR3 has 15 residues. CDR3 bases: TGCGCCAGCAGCTTGGCCGCGGGGGAGCACTACGAGCAGTACTTC. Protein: CASSLAAGEHYEQYF.

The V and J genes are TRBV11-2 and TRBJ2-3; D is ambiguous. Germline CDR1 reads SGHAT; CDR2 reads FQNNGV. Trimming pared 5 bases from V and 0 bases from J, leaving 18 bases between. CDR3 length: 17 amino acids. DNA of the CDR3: TGTGCCAGCAGCCCCCGCATGGGCCCCCTTAGCACAGATACGCAGTATTTT. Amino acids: CASSPRMGPLSTDTQYF. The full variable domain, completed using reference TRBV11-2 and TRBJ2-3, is EAGVAQSPRYKIIEKRQSVAFWCNPISGHATLYWYQQILGQGPKLLIQFQNNGVVDDSQLPKDRFSAERLKGVDSTLKIQPAKLEDSAVYLCASSPRMGPLSTDTQYFGPGTRLTVL.

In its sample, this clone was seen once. CDR3 residues: CASSTGLIYEQYF. The CDR3 nucleotides read TGTGCCAGTAGCACTGGACTGATCTACGAGCAGTACTTC. The chain uses TRBV19 and TRBJ2-7; possible D gene TRBD2, 5 bases. There are 13 residues in the CDR3. Germline V gene lookup returns CDR1 LNHDA and CDR2 SQIVND (reference sequence). The ends were cut back, 6 bases at V and 3 bases at J, with 12 bases in the middle. The complete variable domain, with remaining parts taken from reference TRBV19 and TRBJ2-7, reads DGGITQSPKYLFRKEGQNVTLSCEQNLNHDAMYWYRQDPGQGLRLIYYSQIVNDFQKGDIAEGYSVSREKKESFPLTVTSAQKNPTAFYLCASSTGLIYEQYFGPGTRLTVT.

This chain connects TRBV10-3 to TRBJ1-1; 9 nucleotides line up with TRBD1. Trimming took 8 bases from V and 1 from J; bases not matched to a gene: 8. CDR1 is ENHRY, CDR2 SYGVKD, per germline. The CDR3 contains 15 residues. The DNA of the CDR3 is TGTGCCATCCGGACAGGGGCCTCGACGAACACTGAAGCTTTCTTT. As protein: CAIRTGASTNTEAFF.

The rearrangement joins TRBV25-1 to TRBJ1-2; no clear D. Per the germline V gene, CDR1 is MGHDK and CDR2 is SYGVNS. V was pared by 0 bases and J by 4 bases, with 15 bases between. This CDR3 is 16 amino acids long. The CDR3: CASSEYSYSGSYGYTF. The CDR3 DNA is TGTGCCAGCAGTGAATATTCCTACAGTGGGTCCTATGGCTACACCTTC.

The CDR3: CASSPLTGTGDDTQYF. DNA of the CDR3: TGCGCCAGCAGTCCCTTGACCGGGACAGGGGACGATACGCAGTATTTT. The chain recombines TRBV23-1 with TRBJ2-3; 10 bases map to TRBD1. TRBV23-1 is given ORF status, its function remaining uncertain. CDR3 size: 16 residues. After removal of 4 bases from V and 6 bases from J, the junction contained 10 bases not matched to a gene.

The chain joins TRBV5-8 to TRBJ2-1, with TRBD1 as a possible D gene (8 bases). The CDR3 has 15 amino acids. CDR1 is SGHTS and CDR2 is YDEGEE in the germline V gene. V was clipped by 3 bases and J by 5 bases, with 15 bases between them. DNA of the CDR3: TGTGCCAGCAGCTCGACAGGGGAGGGGGACAATGAGCAGTTCTTC. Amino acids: CASSSTGEGDNEQFF.